Following are 6 T cell receptor beta chains from one sample sequenced in a study of T-cell reconstitution after alpha-beta-depleted transplantation in children. The authors prepared the TCRbeta library with unique molecular identifiers. From the PCR reads, TCRdb called clonotypes with MiXCR, one entry per CDR3 protein. The table includes roughly 500,000 distinct CDR3 sequences, 32% detected once. Material: PBMCs from the stem cell graft donor, obtained from the stem cell graft. The receptors originated from a human donor who donated a stem cell graft to a child with aplastic anemia.

The chain is built from TRBV6-1 and TRBJ1-5, with 7 bases that match TRBD1. The V and J ends lost 6 bases and 4 bases, in that order; junction bases with no gene match: 12. The V gene's germline CDR1 is MNHNS and CDR2 SASEGT. The CDR3 is 16 residues long. CDR3 loop: CASRQFLGTVNQPQHF. The CDR3, as DNA: TGTGCCAGCAGACAATTCCTCGGGACAGTAAATCAGCCCCAGCATTTT.

This clonotype was seen a few times. The genes are TRBV5-1 and TRBJ2-1; weak D call: TRBD2 (6 bases). From germline, CDR1 is SGHRS and CDR2 YFSETQ. This CDR3 has 16 residues. V lost 1 base and J lost 8, with 19 bases in between. CDR3 nucleotide sequence: TGCGCCAGCAGCTTGTCCACCAGAAGGGGCGGGGATGAGCAGTTCTTC. Translated, it gives CASSLSTRRGGDEQFF. Supplemented by reference TRBV5-1 and TRBJ2-1, the full variable domain reads KAGVTQTPRYLIKTRGQQVTLSCSPISGHRSVSWYQQTPGQGLQFLFEYFSETQRNKGNFPGRFSGRQFSNSRSEMNVSTLELGDSALYLCASSLSTRRGGDEQFFGPGTRLTVL.

The rearrangement uses TRBV4-3 and TRBJ2-3, with D possibly TRBD2 on 5 matching bases. V lost 0 bases and J lost 3, with 13 bases in between. The CDR3 runs 16 residues. The V gene's germline CDR1 is LGHNA and CDR2 YSLEER. The CDR3 nucleotides are TGCGCCAGCAGCCAAGATCGGCTAGGCGGGACAGATACGCAGTATTTT. This encodes CASSQDRLGGTDTQYF.

V is TRBV25-1 and J is TRBJ2-7; a possible D gene is TRBD1 (5 bases). The CDR3 spans 16 residues. V gave up 1 base and J gave up 0 bases, with 13 bases separating them. Per germline, CDR1 MGHDK and CDR2 SYGVNS. The CDR3 bases are TGTGCCAGCAGTGAATGGCCCAGGGCCCCCTCCTACGAGCAGTACTTC. Encoded protein: CASSEWPRAPSYEQYF.

The chain combines TRBV20-1 with TRBJ2-1; 8 bases match TRBD1. V dropped 5 bases and J dropped 6; count of bases not matched to a gene: 15. Germline V lookup: CDR1 DFQATT, CDR2 SNEGSKA (reference sequence). The CDR3 covers 16 residues. The CDR3 loop reads CSAPSVAQGAGNEQFF. CDR3 bases: TGCAGTGCTCCCTCTGTGGCCCAGGGGGCGGGCAATGAGCAGTTCTTC.

The V and J genes are TRBV6-2 or TRBV6-3 and TRBJ2-7; D unclear. Between the trimmed V and J ends, which lost 4 bases and 4 bases, there was a span of 8 bases. The CDR3 runs to 12 residues. Germline lookup yields CDR1 MNHEY and CDR2 SVGEGT. In nucleotides, the CDR3 is TGTGCCAGCAGTTCTTACTTTTACGAGCAGTACTTC. Protein sequence: CASSSYFYEQYF.